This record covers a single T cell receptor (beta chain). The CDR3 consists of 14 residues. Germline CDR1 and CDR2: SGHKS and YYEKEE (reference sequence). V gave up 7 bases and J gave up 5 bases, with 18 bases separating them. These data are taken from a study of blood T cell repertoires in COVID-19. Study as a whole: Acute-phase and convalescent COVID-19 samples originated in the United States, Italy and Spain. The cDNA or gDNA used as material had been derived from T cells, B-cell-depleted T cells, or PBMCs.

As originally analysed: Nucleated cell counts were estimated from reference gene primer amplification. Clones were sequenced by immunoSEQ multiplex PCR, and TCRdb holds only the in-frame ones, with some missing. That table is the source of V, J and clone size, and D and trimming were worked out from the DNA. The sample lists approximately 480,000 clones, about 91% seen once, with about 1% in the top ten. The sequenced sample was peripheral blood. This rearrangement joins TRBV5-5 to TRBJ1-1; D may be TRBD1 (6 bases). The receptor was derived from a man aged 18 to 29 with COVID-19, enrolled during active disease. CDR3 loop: CASSFSAGETEAFF. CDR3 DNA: TGTGCCAGCTCCTTCTCTGCAGGGGAAACTGAAGCTTTCTTT.